This T cell receptor beta chain was sequenced for a study of identical twins. Study-wide results and limits: Invariant populations such as MAIT and iNKT cells could partly muddle zero-insertion analyses.

In its sample, this clonotype was seen a few times. Its antigen is currently unknown. TCRdb fed the 5' RACE reads into MiXCR, producing one record per CDR3 protein. The table has approximately 700,000 distinct CDR3 sequences, 18% seen once. Germline-derived CDR1 and CDR2 are DFQATT and SNEGSKA (reference sequence). The CDR3 contains 11 residues. V was cut by 6 bases and J by 5 bases, with 8 bases left in between. These data also formed part of another study, on T cells expressing NK-cell markers. As reported in that work: Sequenced donors, eight in total, included seven who were HCMV-seropositive and one who was seronegative. Where several donors were concerned, these clonotypes also led the CD3+CD56-NKG2C+ fraction. Expanded clones of NKG2C+ T cells had an unclear HCMV specificity.

V usage is TRBV20-1 and J usage is TRBJ2-1; no firm D call. The sequenced sample was PBMCs. This TCR was recovered from a woman aged 18-29 years in good health. CDR3 residues: CSAEQDNEQFF. DNA for the CDR3: TGCAGTGCCGAGCAGGACAATGAGCAGTTCTTC.